The T cell receptor beta chain under discussion was sequenced for a study of CD8 T cells in ankylosing spondylitis (dated by TCRdb to the late 2010s). Concerning the study at large: To find TCR variants linked to disease, the study profiled T cell receptor beta repertoires in ankylosing spondylitis patients and healthy donors. Peripheral blood samples were taken, and synovial fluid was additionally collected from ankylosing spondylitis patients. The full study cohort comprised 25 ankylosing spondylitis patients and around 100 healthy donors.

Beyond this particular receptor, the publication reports: The disease-linked clones were reported to be significantly enriched in matched synovial fluid samples from ankylosing spondylitis patients. Some TCR beta motif variants had previously been reported in synovial fluid and blood of reactive arthritis patients, which suggested common disease-initiation mechanisms. Blood from ankylosing spondylitis patients appeared to be characterized by a TCR beta motif made up of several highly homologous amino acid variants. The disease-linked clones had a CD8+ phenotype and were found at relatively low frequencies in peripheral blood.

From the cysteine through the phenylalanine, the CDR3 covers 13 amino acids. CDR3 DNA only is kept here, 39 bases in frame from base 1. In the germline V gene (reference sequence), CDR1 corresponds to DFQATT and CDR2 to SNEGSKA. At the junction V is shortened by 6 bases and J by 3 bases; bases outside the gene matches: 7. The table lists this clonotype with a few counts. Its specific antigen is unknown. The sample holds no much larger clone one base away, and base qualities are not on file. Sequenced on an Illumina HiSeq 2500. Quantitative 5'-RACE with molecular barcodes was the method used to prepare the TCR beta libraries. Concerning the study's data processing: To identify disease-linked TCR variants, a new computational method was used, one built on a probabilistic model of VDJ rearrangement. TCRdb handled the public reads itself, with Q25 trimming in fastp and clone calling in MiXCR, and kept productive beta chains. Every CDR3 protein is listed once, alongside the most common genes and DNA of its rows. These V and J calls derive from TCRdb rather than the authors' analysis. Recorded for this sample are approximately 300,000 distinct CDR3 sequences; about 20% of them occurred a single time. The ten largest clones capture about 3.5% of the sample.

This receptor was obtained from a female donor with ankylosing spondylitis or in good health (not recorded which). Sequencing input: blood, either unsorted or a sorted T cell fraction (not recorded which). The sequence links TRBV20-1 to TRBJ2-7; 8 junctional bases match TRBD2. The CDR3: CSAERGGNYEQYF. The bases are TGCAGTGCCGAACGGGGGGGGAACTACGAGCAGTACTTC.